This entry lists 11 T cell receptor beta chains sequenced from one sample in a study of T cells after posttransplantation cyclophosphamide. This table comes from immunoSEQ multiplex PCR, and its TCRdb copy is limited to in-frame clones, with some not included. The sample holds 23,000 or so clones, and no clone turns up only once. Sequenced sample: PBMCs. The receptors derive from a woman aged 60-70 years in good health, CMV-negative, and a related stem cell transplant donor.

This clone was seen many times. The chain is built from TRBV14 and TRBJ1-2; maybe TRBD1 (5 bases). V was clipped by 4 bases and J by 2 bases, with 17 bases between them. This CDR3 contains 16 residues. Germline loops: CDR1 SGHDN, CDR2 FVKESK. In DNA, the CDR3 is TGTGCCAGCAGCCCCTCTGGCCAGGGCGCGAACTATGGCTACACCTTC. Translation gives CASSPSGQGANYGYTF.

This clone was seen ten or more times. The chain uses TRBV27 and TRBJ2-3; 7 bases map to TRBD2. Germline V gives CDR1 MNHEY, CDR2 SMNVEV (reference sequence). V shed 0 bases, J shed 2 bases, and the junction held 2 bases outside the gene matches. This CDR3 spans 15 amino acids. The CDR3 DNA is TGTGCCAGCAGTTTATCGCGGGGGATCACAGATACGCAGTATTTT. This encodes CASSLSRGITDTQYF.

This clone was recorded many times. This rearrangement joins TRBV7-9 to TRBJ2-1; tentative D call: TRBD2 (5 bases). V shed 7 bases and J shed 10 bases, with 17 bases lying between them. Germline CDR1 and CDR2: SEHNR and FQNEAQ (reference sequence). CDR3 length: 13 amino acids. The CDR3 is CASIQSGSIEQFF. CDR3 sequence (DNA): TGTGCCAGCATTCAGTCGGGGTCTATAGAGCAGTTCTTC.

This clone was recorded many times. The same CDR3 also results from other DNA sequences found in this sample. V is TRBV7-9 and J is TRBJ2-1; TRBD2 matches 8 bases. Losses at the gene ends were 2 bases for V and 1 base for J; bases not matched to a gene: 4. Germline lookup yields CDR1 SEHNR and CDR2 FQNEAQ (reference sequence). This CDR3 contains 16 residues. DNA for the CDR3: TGTGCCAGCAGCTTAATGGGACTAGTATCCTACAATGAGCAGTTCTTC. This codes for CASSLMGLVSYNEQFF.

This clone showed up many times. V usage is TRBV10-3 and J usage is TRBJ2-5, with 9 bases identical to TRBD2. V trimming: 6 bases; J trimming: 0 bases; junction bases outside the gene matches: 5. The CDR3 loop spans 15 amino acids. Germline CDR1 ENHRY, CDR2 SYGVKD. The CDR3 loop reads CAIRDSGSHQETQYF. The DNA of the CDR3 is TGTGCCATCAGGGATAGCGGGAGTCACCAAGAGACCCAGTACTTC.

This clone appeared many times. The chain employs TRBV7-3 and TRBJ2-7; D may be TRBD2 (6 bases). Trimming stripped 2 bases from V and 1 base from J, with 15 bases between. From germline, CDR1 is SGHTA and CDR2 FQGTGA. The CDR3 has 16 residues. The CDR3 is CASSLGPRLGSYEQYV. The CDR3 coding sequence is TGTGCCAGCAGCTTAGGTCCACGACTAGGGTCCTACGAGCAGTACGTC.

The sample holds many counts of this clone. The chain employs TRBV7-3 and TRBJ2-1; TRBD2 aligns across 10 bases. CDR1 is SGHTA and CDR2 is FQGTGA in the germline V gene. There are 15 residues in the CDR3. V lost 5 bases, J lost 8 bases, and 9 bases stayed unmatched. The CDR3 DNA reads TGTGCCAGCAGCCCTAGCGGGAGCGAAGTGGATGAGCAGTTCTTC. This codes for CASSPSGSEVDEQFF. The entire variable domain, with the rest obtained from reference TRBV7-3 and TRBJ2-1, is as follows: GAGVSQTPSNKVTEKGKYVELRCDPISGHTALYWYRQSLGQGPEFLIYFQGTGAADDSGLPNDRFFAVRPEGSVSTLKIQRTERGDSAVYLCASSPSGSEVDEQFFGPGTRLTVL.

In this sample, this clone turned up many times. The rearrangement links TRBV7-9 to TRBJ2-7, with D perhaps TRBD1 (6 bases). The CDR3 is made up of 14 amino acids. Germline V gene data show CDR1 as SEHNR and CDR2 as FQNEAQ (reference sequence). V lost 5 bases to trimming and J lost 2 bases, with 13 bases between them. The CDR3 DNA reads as TGTGCCAGCAGCCCCGGACAGCGAACCTACGAGCAGTACTTC. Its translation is CASSPGQRTYEQYF.

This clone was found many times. The CDR3, as DNA: TGTGCCACAGAACTAGCGGGGGGACCTCGGGAGGAGCAGTTCTTC. It is translated as CATELAGGPREEQFF. The gene calls are TRBV19 and TRBJ2-1, with 12 bases matching TRBD2. CDR3 length: 15 residues. J gave up 10 bases and V 10 bases, and 14 bases lay outside the gene matches. Per the germline V gene, CDR1 is LNHDA and CDR2 is SQIVND (reference sequence).

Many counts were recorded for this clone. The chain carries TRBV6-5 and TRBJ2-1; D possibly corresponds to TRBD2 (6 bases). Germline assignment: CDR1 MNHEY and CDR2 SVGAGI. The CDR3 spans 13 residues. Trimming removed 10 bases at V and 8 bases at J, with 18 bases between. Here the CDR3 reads CATTLEGGYEQFF. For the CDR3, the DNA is TGTGCCACCACATTGGAGGGCGGCTATGAGCAGTTCTTC.

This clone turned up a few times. CDR3 DNA sequence: TGTGCCAGCAGCTTAGGCTCACTAGCGGGGGGGTACAATGAGCAGTTCTTC. The encoded protein is CASSLGSLAGGYNEQFF. V usage is TRBV11-2 and J usage is TRBJ2-1; the match to TRBD2 covers 13 bases. The germline gives CDR1 SGHAT, CDR2 FQNNGV. The J segment lost 4 bases and the V segment lost 1 base, leaving 4 bases of the junction unmatched. The CDR3 length is 17 residues.